This entry features one TCR beta chain sequence. Its antigen is not known. These data originate in a study of T-cell memory formation after mild COVID-19. Study-level background: The study found TCR clusters largely donor specific.

5'RACE with constant-segment primers yielded barcoded, UMI-tagged TCR alpha and TCR beta cDNA libraries. One entry per CDR3 protein results from TCRdb running MiXCR on the 5' RACE reads. The profile shows 250,000 to 400,000 distinct CDR3 sequences, over 11% of them singletons. V lost 5 bases to trimming and J lost 11 bases, with 14 bases between them. The germline V gene has CDR1 SGHTA and CDR2 FQGNSA. This CDR3 region has 12 residues. Overall study findings and caveats: Chiefly within CM and EM were the contracting CD4+ clones; CD8+ ones were within EMRA. Clones that contracted from day 15 to 85 had balanced CD4/CD8; later expanders were CD4+ biased.

This chain uses TRBV7-2 with TRBJ2-3; a possible D gene is TRBD1 (6 bases). Sequenced: PBMCs or a T cell subset sorted from them (not recorded which). The clonotype originates from a man aged 18 to 30 who had mild COVID-19 (a few samples of this study predate the infection). Cell type and time point are not known. CDR3 sequence: CASSLLQGEQYF. CDR3 coding DNA: TGTGCCAGCAGCCTACTACAGGGCGAGCAGTATTTT.